This TCR beta chain was identified during a study of blood T cell repertoires in COVID-19. Study at large: COVID-19 samples from acute and convalescent phases originated in the United States, Italy and Spain. From T cells, B-cell-depleted T cells, or PBMCs came the material, which was cDNA or gDNA.

Individuals drawn from about two dozen US areas were about 18 to 95 years old. TCRdb's table, derived via immunoSEQ multiplex PCR, lists solely in-frame clones and lacks some. The sample has some 400,000 clones; roughly nine tenths are singletons. The receptor's source is a woman aged 40 to 50 who had been exposed to COVID-19. Specimen: PBMCs or T cells enriched from blood (not recorded which).

Written as DNA, the CDR3 is TGTGCCAGCAGTCTTAACAGGGGGCGAGAGCAGTACTTC. Residues: CASSLNRGREQYF. The chain employs TRBV3-1 (or the pseudogene TRBV3-2) and TRBJ2-7; 9 bases are shared with TRBD1. Germline V gene data show CDR1 as LGHDT and CDR2 as YNNKEL (reference sequence). The CDR3 sequence is 13 residues long. The V and J ends lost 6 bases and 7 bases, in that order; junction bases with no gene match: 7.